A selection of T cell receptor beta chains follows, all from one sample in a study of blood T cell repertoires in COVID-19. The table came from immunoSEQ multiplex PCR; TCRdb's copy has only in-frame clones and leaves some out. The sample lists over 35,000 clones; 75% to 90% were seen once. The sample was peripheral blood. All receptors come from a man aged 45-60 years with acute or convalescent COVID-19. The CDR3 runs from the conserved cysteine through the conserved F or W. D genes are given only for firm matches. Only part of the rows carry a size: once, few, many, or a class if the clone is expanded.

clone_size | j_call | d_call | v_call | cdr3_aa | cdr3_nt
NA | TRBJ2-1 | TRBD2 | TRBV7-9 | CASSSPQREGDEQFF | TGTGCCAGCAGCTCCCCACAGCGGGAGGGGGACGAGCAGTTCTTC
NA | TRBJ1-5 | NA | TRBV9 | CASSVERATWLKGPQHF | TGTGCCAGCAGCGTAGAGAGGGCCACCTGGCTAAAAGGGCCCCAGCATTTT
NA | TRBJ1-5 | NA | TRBV3-1/TRBV3-2 | CASSPRYREQPQHF | TGTGCCAGCAGCCCCCGGTACAGGGAACAGCCCCAGCATTTT
NA | TRBJ1-6 | NA | TRBV3-1/TRBV3-2 | CASSRDGRYNSPLHF | TGTGCCAGCAGCCGGGACGGGAGATATAATTCACCCCTCCACTTT
NA | TRBJ2-7 | TRBD1 | TRBV10-3 | CAISDGTGVDEQYF | TGTGCCATCAGTGATGGGACAGGGGTCGACGAGCAGTACTTC
NA | TRBJ2-1 | NA | TRBV19 | CASRPGQGSYNEQFF | TGTGCCAGTAGACCCGGGCAGGGATCCTACAATGAGCAGTTCTTC
NA | TRBJ2-2 | TRBD1 | TRBV7-3 | CASSWGQAPSSGELFF | TGTGCCAGCAGCTGGGGACAGGCCCCCTCCTCCGGGGAGCTGTTTTTT
NA | TRBJ1-2 | NA | TRBV24-1 | CATATEHYGYTF | TGTGCCACCGCTACGGAGCACTATGGCTACACCTTC
NA | TRBJ2-2 | TRBD2 | TRBV5-1 | CASSLPGLAGAGELFF | TGCGCCAGCAGCTTACCGGGACTAGCGGGAGCCGGGGAGCTGTTTTTT
few | TRBJ2-1 | NA | TRBV11-3 | CASGRGKNEQFF | TGTGCCAGCGGACGCGGGAAGAATGAGCAGTTCTTC
NA | TRBJ1-2 | NA | TRBV9 | CASSVAPGGEYGYTF | TGTGCCAGCAGCGTAGCCCCGGGGGGTGAATATGGCTACACCTTC
NA | TRBJ2-7 | NA | TRBV5-1 | CASSFTGDSYEQYF | TGCGCCAGCAGCTTCACCGGGGATTCCTACGAGCAGTACTTC
NA | TRBJ1-4 | TRBD1 | TRBV2 | CASTIQGVNEKLFF | TGTGCCAGCACTATACAGGGGGTTAATGAAAAACTGTTTTTT
NA | TRBJ2-7 | NA | TRBV30 | CAWSVRLRYEQYF | TGTGCCTGGAGTGTACGGTTGAGGTACGAGCAGTACTTC
NA | TRBJ1-5 | NA | TRBV3-1/TRBV3-2 | CASSQRDQPQHF | TGTGCCAGCAGCCAGCGGGATCAGCCCCAGCATTTT
NA | TRBJ2-3 | TRBD2 | TRBV5-1 | CASSLAGLAGGKITDTQYF | TGCGCCAGCAGCTTGGCTGGGCTAGCGGGAGGTAAAATCACAGATACGCAGTATTTT
NA | TRBJ2-1 | NA | TRBV11-2 | CASSYNIGGPNEQFF | TGTGCCAGCAGTTATAACATCGGAGGGCCGAATGAGCAGTTCTTC
NA | TRBJ1-2 | NA | TRBV6-5 | CASRAQGIDGYTF | TGTGCCAGCAGAGCACAGGGTATTGATGGCTACACCTTC
NA | TRBJ2-1 | NA | TRBV18 | CASSPGQSWNEQFF | TGTGCCAGCTCACCGGGCCAATCGTGGAATGAGCAGTTCTTC
NA | TRBJ1-1 | NA | TRBV28 | CASSLGQLNTEAFF | TGTGCCAGCAGTTTAGGGCAGTTAAACACTGAAGCTTTCTTT
NA | TRBJ1-5 | NA | TRBV19 | CASSPQDLGNQPQHF | TGTGCCAGTAGTCCCCAGGACTTGGGCAATCAGCCCCAGCATTTT
NA | TRBJ1-4 | NA | TRBV20-1 | CSASPVAVRDEKLFF | TGCAGTGCTAGTCCCGTCGCAGTGCGGGACGAAAAACTGTTTTTT
NA | TRBJ2-1 | TRBD2 | TRBV6-1 | CASSGPPTSGRGNEQFF | TGTGCCAGCAGTGGGCCCCCGACTAGCGGGAGGGGAAATGAGCAGTTCTTC
NA | TRBJ1-5 | TRBD1 | TRBV19 | CASTATGQGIQPQHF | TGTGCCAGTACCGCGACCGGACAGGGGATTCAGCCCCAGCATTTT
NA | TRBJ2-7 | NA | TRBV12-2 | CASRHQDRGVFYEQYF | TGTGCAAGTCGTCATCAGGACAGGGGAGTTTTCTACGAGCAGTACTTC
NA | TRBJ2-1 | NA | TRBV7-3 | CASSYQRSNEQFF | TGTGCCAGCAGCTATCAACGGAGCAATGAGCAGTTCTTC
NA | TRBJ1-1 | TRBD1 | TRBV9 | CASSVATGTGYANTEAFF | TGTGCCAGCAGCGTAGCTACAGGGACAGGGTATGCAAACACTGAAGCTTTCTTT
once | TRBJ1-4 | NA | TRBV6-5 | CASSLQLVEKLFF | TGTGCCAGCAGTCTCCAACTCGTTGAAAAACTGTTTTTT
NA | TRBJ1-2 | NA | TRBV28 | CASSLWTGGHGYTF | TGTGCCAGCAGTTTATGGACGGGGGGCCATGGCTACACCTTC
NA | TRBJ2-7 | TRBD1 | TRBV24-1 | CATSAGTEGTYEQYF | TGTGCCACCAGTGCCGGGACAGAAGGCACCTACGAGCAGTACTTC
once | TRBJ1-3 | NA | TRBV11-2 | CASSPRTPQSSGNTIYF | TGTGCCAGCAGCCCCCGGACACCTCAGAGCTCTGGAAACACCATATATTTT
NA | TRBJ1-1 | NA | TRBV19 | CASSVAGRTEAFF | TGTGCCAGTAGTGTCGCGGGGAGGACTGAAGCTTTCTTT
NA | TRBJ2-1 | NA | TRBV6-5 | CASSPQGGEQFF | TGTGCCAGCAGTCCGCAGGGGGGTGAGCAGTTCTTC
NA | TRBJ2-1 | TRBD1 | TRBV28 | CASSLATRWDRANEQFF | TGTGCCAGCAGTTTAGCGACTAGGTGGGACAGGGCCAATGAGCAGTTCTTC
NA | TRBJ1-5 | NA | TRBV5-1 | CASSLPGLGQPQHF | TGCGCCAGCAGCTTACCAGGCCTGGGTCAGCCCCAGCATTTT
NA | TRBJ1-5 | NA | TRBV18 | CASSPFEGSQPQHF | TGTGCCAGCTCACCGTTTGAAGGGAGTCAGCCCCAGCATTTT
NA | TRBJ2-2 | TRBD2 | TRBV13 | CASSPRDLLAGVPTGELFF | TGTGCCAGCAGCCCCCGGGACCTACTAGCGGGAGTCCCAACCGGGGAGCTGTTTTTT
NA | TRBJ1-2 | NA | TRBV3-1/TRBV3-2 | CASSRSGLYGYTF | TGTGCCAGCAGCCGGTCGGGACTCTATGGCTACACCTTC
NA | TRBJ2-7 | TRBD2 | TRBV11-2 | CASPIPRPGPSGIGYEQYF | TGTGCCAGCCCCATTCCCCGGCCCGGACCTAGCGGGATTGGGTACGAGCAGTACTTC
NA | TRBJ1-4 | TRBD1 | TRBV7-2 | CASSINRGGEKLFF | TGTGCCAGCAGCATAAACAGGGGGGGTGAAAAACTGTTTTTT
NA | TRBJ2-5 | NA | TRBV7-7 | CASSSQGLQETQYF | TGTGCCAGCAGCTCACAGGGTCTCCAAGAGACCCAGTACTTC
once | TRBJ1-5 | NA | TRBV5-8 | CASSSQMSNQPQHF | TGTGCCAGCAGCTCTCAGATGAGCAATCAGCCCCAGCATTTT
NA | TRBJ2-2 | TRBD1 | TRBV19 | CASSFRLGTGGSSGTHGELFF | TGTGCCAGTAGTTTCCGCCTCGGGACAGGGGGTTCTAGCGGGACTCACGGGGAGCTGTTTTTT
NA | TRBJ2-1 | TRBD1 | TRBV3-1/TRBV3-2 | CASSIRAGQGFVEQFF | TGTGCCAGCAGCATCCGCGCGGGACAGGGGTTTGTTGAGCAGTTCTTC
NA | TRBJ2-7 | TRBD1 | TRBV6-5 | CASSPPGQGIREYF | TGTGCCAGCAGTCCACCGGGACAGGGGATTCGGGAGTACTTC
NA | TRBJ2-7 | NA | TRBV3-1/TRBV3-2 | CASSQESGPYEQYF | TGTGCCAGCAGCCAAGAGAGCGGGCCCTACGAGCAGTACTTC
few | TRBJ2-3 | TRBD2 | TRBV7-2 | CASSKLAGESDTQYF | TGTGCCAGCAGCAAACTAGCGGGAGAGTCAGATACGCAGTATTTT
few | TRBJ1-4 | TRBD1 | TRBV29-1 | CSVGGTGHEKLFF | TGCAGCGTGGGGGGGACAGGGCATGAAAAACTGTTTTTT
once | TRBJ2-3 | NA | TRBV2 | CASSEARQGTDTQYF | TGTGCCAGCAGTGAAGCGCGGCAGGGAACAGATACGCAGTATTTT
NA | TRBJ2-7 | TRBD1 | TRBV2 | CASSEGGQGKFHEQYF | TGTGCCAGCAGTGAAGGGGGACAGGGGAAATTCCACGAGCAGTACTTC
NA | TRBJ2-2 | NA | TRBV5-6 | CASSYVTRGGTGELFF | TGTGCCAGCAGCTATGTGACTCGAGGTGGCACCGGGGAGCTGTTTTTT
NA | TRBJ2-7 | NA | TRBV6-5 | CASSLRGGPYEQYF | TGTGCCAGCAGTTTAAGAGGCGGGCCCTACGAGCAGTACTTC
NA | TRBJ1-4 | NA | TRBV25-1 | CASTGGIGKLFF | TGTGCCAGCACAGGAGGTATTGGCAAACTGTTTTTT
once | TRBJ1-4 | NA | TRBV3-1/TRBV3-2 | CASTPRGGENEKLFF | TGTGCCAGCACCCCTCGGGGCGGGGAAAATGAAAAACTGTTTTTT
NA | TRBJ1-1 | NA | TRBV19 | CASSIRQNRVENTEAFF | TGTGCCAGTAGTATCCGACAGAACAGGGTTGAGAATACTGAAGCTTTCTTT
NA | TRBJ2-4 | TRBD2 | TRBV7-4 | CASSATSGPAGAKNIQYF | TGTGCCAGCAGCGCCACTAGCGGGCCCGCCGGGGCCAAAAACATTCAGTACTTC
NA | TRBJ2-2 | NA | TRBV12-3/TRBV12-4 | CASRKDSTGELFF | TGTGCCAGCAGGAAAGACAGCACCGGGGAGCTGTTTTTT
NA | TRBJ1-2 | TRBD1 | TRBV6-5 | CASSLTGGTNYGYTF | TGTGCCAGCAGCCTGACAGGGGGTACTAACTATGGCTACACCTTC
NA | TRBJ1-4 | NA | TRBV3-1/TRBV3-2 | CATRRGAIPEKLFF | TGTGCCACCCGCCGGGGGGCCATCCCTGAAAAACTGTTTTTT
NA | TRBJ1-2 | TRBD1 | TRBV27 | CASSSVQGGGYTF | TGTGCTAGCTCGTCGGTACAGGGGGGCGGCTACACCTTC